One sample yielded the 28 T cell receptor beta chains listed below, sequenced in a study of blood T cell repertoires in COVID-19. TCRdb keeps only in-frame clones here, not all; method: immunoSEQ multiplex PCR. The table has some 83,000 clones, 65% to 85% seen once. Material for sequencing was peripheral blood. The receptors come from a man aged 45-60 years with acute or convalescent COVID-19.

The chain has TRBV4-3 and TRBJ1-1; 7 bases agree with TRBD1. CDR3 length equals 15 residues. J gave up 5 bases and V 3 bases, and 9 bases lay outside the gene matches. Germline V lookup: CDR1 LGHNA, CDR2 YSLEER. This chain's CDR3 is CASSHEDRERTEAFF. The CDR3, as DNA: TGCGCCAGCAGCCACGAAGACAGGGAAAGGACTGAAGCTTTCTTT.

V and J are TRBV7-3 and TRBJ1-2; 8 nucleotides line up with TRBD1. V was pared by 4 bases and J by 8 bases, with 6 bases of the junction left unmatched. The CDR3 extends over 13 amino acids. In germline, CDR1 is SGHTA, CDR2 FQGTGA. The CDR3 DNA reads as TGTGCCAGCAGCTCGCCAGGGGGCCGAGGCTACACCTTC. It specifies CASSSPGGRGYTF.

The chain employs TRBV6-5 and TRBJ1-2, with D unclear. Germline CDR1 is MNHEY and CDR2 is SVGAGI. V was pared by 5 bases and J by 8 bases, with 12 bases between. The CDR3 sequence is 12 residues long. The CDR3 spells CASSTGPGGYTF. Here the CDR3 DNA reads TGTGCCAGCAGTACGGGTCCGGGGGGCTACACCTTC.

This clone showed up just a few times. The chain joins TRBV12-3 or TRBV12-4 to TRBJ1-3; D not certain. The CDR3 consists of 13 residues. Trimming cost V 3 bases and J 2 bases, with 5 bases left between them. In nucleotides, the CDR3 is TGTGCCAGCAGTTTCTTAGCTGGAAACACCATATATTTT. The encoded protein is CASSFLAGNTIYF.

The chain is built from TRBV19 and TRBJ1-5; possibly TRBD1 for D (6 bases). CDR3 length: 13 residues. The germline CDR1 and CDR2 sequences are LNHDA and SQIVND (reference sequence). V gave up 6 bases and J gave up 5 bases, with 11 bases separating them. The CDR3 loop reads CASRHRVDQPQHF. CDR3 in DNA: TGTGCCAGTAGGCACAGGGTTGATCAGCCCCAGCATTTT. Combining the CDR3 with reference TRBV19 and TRBJ1-5 gives the whole variable domain DGGITQSPKYLFRKEGQNVTLSCEQNLNHDAMYWYRQDPGQGLRLIYYSQIVNDFQKGDIAEGYSVSREKKESFPLTVTSAQKNPTAFYLCASRHRVDQPQHFGDGTRLSIL.

The chain carries TRBV5-5 and TRBJ1-6; perhaps TRBD1 as D (5 bases). The CDR3 loop spans 19 amino acids. Trimming removed 0 bases at V and 6 bases at J, with 22 bases between. The germline V gene encodes CDR1 SGHKS and CDR2 YYEKEE (reference sequence). CDR3 in amino acids: CASSLARTLQVGGNSPLHF. The DNA of the CDR3 is TGTGCCAGCAGCTTGGCCCGGACACTTCAGGTCGGCGGTAATTCACCCCTCCACTTT.

The chain recombines TRBV4-1 with TRBJ1-4; a possible D gene is TRBD1 (6 bases). CDR1 and CDR2 (germline): MGHRA, YSYEKL. This CDR3 contains 14 residues. Trimming cost V 4 bases and J 5 bases, with 11 bases left between them. Here the CDR3 reads CASSLGQRNEKLFF. The CDR3 coding sequence is TGCGCCAGCAGCCTAGGACAGCGCAATGAAAAACTGTTTTTT.

V is TRBV23-1 and J is TRBJ1-5; D is possibly TRBD1 (6 bases). TRBV23-1 is known as an ORF, though its function is uncertain. This CDR3 is 17 amino acids long. V gave up 7 bases and J gave up 5 bases, with 24 bases separating them. Here the CDR3 reads CASTTHRDIITDQPQHF. Written as DNA, the CDR3 is TGCGCCAGCACTACACACCGGGACATAATAACAGATCAGCCCCAGCATTTT.

V usage is TRBV19 and J usage is TRBJ2-7, with a weak D call TRBD1 (6 bases). The germline V gene has CDR1 LNHDA and CDR2 SQIVND (reference sequence). The CDR3 spans 17 residues. V shed 5 bases and J shed 0 bases, with 20 bases lying between them. Here the CDR3 DNA reads TGTGCCAGTAGTGACGGACCGGGACAAGTAAGCTCCTACGAGCAGTACTTC. Amino acid sequence: CASSDGPGQVSSYEQYF. The full variable domain, rest sourced from reference TRBV19 and TRBJ2-7, is DGGITQSPKYLFRKEGQNVTLSCEQNLNHDAMYWYRQDPGQGLRLIYYSQIVNDFQKGDIAEGYSVSREKKESFPLTVTSAQKNPTAFYLCASSDGPGQVSSYEQYFGPGTRLTVT.

The rearrangement uses TRBV7-2 and TRBJ2-3; possibly TRBD1 for D (5 bases). CDR3 length equals 17 residues. Trimming cost V 1 base and J 0 bases, with 14 bases left between them. Germline V CDR1 and CDR2: SGHTA, FQGNSA. The CDR3: CASSLEGRYGSTDTQYF. In DNA form, the CDR3 reads TGTGCCAGCAGCTTAGAGGGGCGGTACGGGAGCACAGATACGCAGTATTTT.

The J gene is TRBJ1-3, the V gene TRBV10-3; D call uncertain. V lost 2 bases, J lost 0 bases, and 11 bases lay in between. Germline values: CDR1 ENHRY, CDR2 SYGVKD. The CDR3 is 16 residues long. CDR3 in DNA: TGTGCCATCAGTGAGGGGTCAGGCTACTCTGGAAACACCATATATTTT. Translation gives CAISEGSGYSGNTIYF.

There are a few counts of this clone. This rearrangement joins TRBV30 to TRBJ1-4; weak D call: TRBD1 (6 bases). Trimming took off 4 bases at V and 5 bases at J, with 17 bases between the two ends. Per germline, CDR1 GTSNPN and CDR2 SVGIG (reference sequence). The CDR3 runs 15 residues. The CDR3 here is CAWKRSGTPNEKLFF. The CDR3 nucleotides read TGTGCCTGGAAGAGATCCGGGACACCGAATGAAAAACTGTTTTTT.

J is TRBJ1-2 and V is TRBV18, with no clear D. Germline CDR1 and CDR2: KGHSH and LQKENI. With 3 bases removed from V and 4 bases from J, the gap between germline ends came to 24 bases. This CDR3 is 18 amino acids long. The CDR3 DNA is TGTGCCAGCTCACCTACACCGCTTCCTACGGCCGCGGGCTATGGCTACACCTTC. This codes for CASSPTPLPTAAGYGYTF.

J is TRBJ1-4 and V is TRBV5-6, with 10 nucleotides matching TRBD1. Germline values: CDR1 SGHDT, CDR2 YYEEEE. V trimming: 4 bases; J trimming: 0 bases; junction bases outside the gene matches: 9. The CDR3 spans 18 residues. CDR3 residues: CASSRQGANPATNEKLFF. CDR3 sequence (DNA): TGTGCCAGCAGCAGACAGGGGGCTAACCCTGCAACTAATGAAAAACTGTTTTTT.

The chain combines TRBV29-1 with TRBJ2-1; TRBD2 matches 10 bases. V dropped 2 bases and J dropped 4; count of bases not matched to a gene: 5. CDR3 length: 15 residues. CDR1 SQVTM and CDR2 ANQGSEA come from the germline V gene. The CDR3 loop is CSVELAGDAYNEQFF. CDR3 DNA sequence: TGCAGCGTTGAACTAGCGGGAGATGCTTACAATGAGCAGTTCTTC.

The genes are TRBV4-3 and TRBJ1-2; tentative D call: TRBD1 (5 bases). From germline, CDR1 is LGHNA and CDR2 YSLEER. The CDR3 contains 14 residues. Trimming pared 3 bases from V and 6 bases from J, leaving 14 bases between. DNA for the CDR3: TGCGCCAGCAGCCAGGTTGAGGGACTTGATGGCTACACCTTC. Translation: CASSQVEGLDGYTF.

V usage is TRBV30 and J usage is TRBJ1-4; D remains ambiguous. Germline CDR1 is GTSNPN and CDR2 is SVGIG (reference sequence). The CDR3 is 14 amino acids. Between the trimmed V and J ends, which lost 3 bases and 0 bases, there was a span of 8 bases. CDR3 in amino acids: CAWSGKATNEKLFF. CDR3 in DNA: TGTGCCTGGAGCGGGAAAGCAACTAATGAAAAACTGTTTTTT.

As DNA, the CDR3 is TGTGCCAGCAGTGATGGGACAGCCCGGGAGACCCAGTACTTC. Translating gives CASSDGTARETQYF. This chain joins TRBV6-1 and TRBJ2-5, with 7 bases lining up with TRBD1. The CDR3 extends over 14 amino acids. V lost 3 bases, J lost 5 bases, and 6 bases stayed unmatched. Looked up from germline, CDR1 is MNHNS and CDR2 is SASEGT.

J is TRBJ2-6 and V is TRBV5-5; D remains unclear. The germline V gene encodes CDR1 SGHKS and CDR2 YYEKEE (reference sequence). V was pared by 2 bases and J by 2 bases, with 8 bases between. The length of the CDR3 is 15 residues. The CDR3 DNA follows: TGTGCCAGCAGCTTTGTTACAGCTGGGGCCAACGTCCTGACTTTC. Its protein product is CASSFVTAGANVLTF.

The CDR3 DNA reads as TGCGCCAGCAGCCAGCGGGAGACGCCCTACGAGCAGTACTTC. This translates into CASSQRETPYEQYF. The J gene is TRBJ2-7, the V gene TRBV5-1; 8 positions agree with TRBD2. Germline values: CDR1 SGHRS, CDR2 YFSETQ. V trimming: 4 bases; J trimming: 2 bases; junction bases outside the gene matches: 5. This CDR3 region has 14 residues.

This clone is a singleton in its sample. The chain employs TRBV29-1 and TRBJ2-3; 7 positions match TRBD1. The ends lost 7 bases at V and 0 bases at J; junction bases unmatched: 4. The CDR3 has 13 amino acids. Germline CDR1 reads SQVTM; CDR2 reads ANQGSEA. Here the CDR3 DNA reads TGCAGCGCGAACAGGGGTAGCACAGATACGCAGTATTTT. This codes for CSANRGSTDTQYF.

The V gene is TRBV18, the J gene TRBJ2-1, with D perhaps TRBD1 (6 bases). Trimming took 8 bases from V and 8 from J, leaving 22 bases between them. The CDR3 has 15 amino acids. CDR1 KGHSH and CDR2 LQKENI come from the germline V gene. As DNA, the CDR3 is TGTGCCAGCCGAGCCTCGGGACACCCGTCCCATGAGCAGTTCTTC. This translates into CASRASGHPSHEQFF.

This chain connects TRBV7-9 to TRBJ2-7, with 11 bases identical to TRBD1. CDR1 and CDR2 from the germline V gene are SEHNR and FQNEAQ (reference sequence). This CDR3 is built from 16 residues. Trimming took 1 base from V and 3 from J; bases not matched to a gene: 5. DNA of the CDR3: TGTGCCAGCAGCTTAGGGGGACAGGGGGATAACTACGAGCAGTACTTC. This sequence encodes CASSLGGQGDNYEQYF.

The gene calls are TRBV5-6 and TRBJ1-2; D uncertain. Trimming left V 2 bases short and J 7 bases short, with 9 bases between. In germline, CDR1 is SGHDT, CDR2 YYEEEE. The CDR3 covers 12 residues. CDR3 coding DNA: TGTGCCAGCAGCTTATTGACAACTGGCTACACCTTC. Translating gives CASSLLTTGYTF.

This chain joins TRBV7-2 and TRBJ2-4; D might be TRBD2 (6 bases). In germline, CDR1 is SGHTA, CDR2 FQGNSA. The V end was cut by 4 bases, the J end by 8 bases, with 18 bases between. This CDR3 is built from 15 residues. The CDR3 region has the DNA TGTGCCAGCAGCTGGATGGGGGGACCCCAAGACATTCAGTACTTC. As protein: CASSWMGGPQDIQYF.

This clone has only one observation. The chain's CDR3 is CASGSKVNTEAFF. The CDR3 nucleotides are TGTGCCAGCGGGAGTAAAGTGAACACTGAAGCTTTCTTT. V usage is TRBV6-5 and J usage is TRBJ1-1; D remains ambiguous. V gave up 8 bases and J gave up 0 bases, with 10 bases separating them. The germline V gene has CDR1 MNHEY and CDR2 SVGAGI. The CDR3 loop spans 13 amino acids.

The V gene is TRBV10-3, the J gene TRBJ1-5; maybe TRBD1 (5 bases). CDR1 and CDR2 from the germline V gene are ENHRY and SYGVKD. The V gene lost 10 bases and the J gene lost 2 bases, with 18 bases spanning the gap. CDR3 length: 15 amino acids. As DNA, the CDR3 is TGTGCCACCGCCCCAGGTCCGGGGGGCAATCAGCCCCAGCATTTT. Protein: CATAPGPGGNQPQHF.

The V call is TRBV4-3, the J call TRBJ2-7, with 10 bases lining up with TRBD1. Looked up from germline, CDR1 is LGHNA and CDR2 is YSLEER. Trimming at V came to 1 base and at J to 2 bases, leaving 5 bases not matched to a gene. This CDR3 is built from 16 residues. As DNA, the CDR3 is TGCGCCAGCAGCCAAGGAGGGACAGGGGACCCCTACGAGCAGTACTTC. It translates to CASSQGGTGDPYEQYF.